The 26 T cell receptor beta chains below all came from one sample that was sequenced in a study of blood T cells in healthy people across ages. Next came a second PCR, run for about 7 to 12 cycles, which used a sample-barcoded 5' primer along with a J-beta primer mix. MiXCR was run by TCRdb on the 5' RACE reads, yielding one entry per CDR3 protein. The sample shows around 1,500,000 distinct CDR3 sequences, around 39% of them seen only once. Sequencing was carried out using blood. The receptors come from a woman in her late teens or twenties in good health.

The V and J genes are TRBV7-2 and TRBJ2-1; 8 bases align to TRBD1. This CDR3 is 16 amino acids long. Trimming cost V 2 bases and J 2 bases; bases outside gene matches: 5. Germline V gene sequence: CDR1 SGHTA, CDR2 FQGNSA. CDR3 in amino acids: CASSLRTGSPYNEQFF. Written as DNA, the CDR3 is TGTGCCAGCAGCTTACGGACAGGGTCCCCCTACAATGAGCAGTTCTTC.

CDR3 protein: CASSETGTAQHF. CDR3 DNA: TGTGCCAGCAGTGAAACCGGGACTGCCCAGCATTTT. The rearrangement links TRBV25-1 to TRBJ1-5, with D maybe TRBD1 (5 bases). The CDR3 is made up of 12 amino acids. V was pared by 2 bases and J by 11 bases, with 10 bases between. CDR1 and CDR2 (germline): MGHDK, SYGVNS.

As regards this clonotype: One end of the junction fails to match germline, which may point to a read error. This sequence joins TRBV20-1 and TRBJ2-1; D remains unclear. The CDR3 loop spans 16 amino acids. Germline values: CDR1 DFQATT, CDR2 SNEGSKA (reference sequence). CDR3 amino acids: CSARDGAPVSDNEQFF. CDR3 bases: TGCAGTGCTAGAGATGGCGCCCCGGTCTCCGACAATGAGCAGTTCTTC.

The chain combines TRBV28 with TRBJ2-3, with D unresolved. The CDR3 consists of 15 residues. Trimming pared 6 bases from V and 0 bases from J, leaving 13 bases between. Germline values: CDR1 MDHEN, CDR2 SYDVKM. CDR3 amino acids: CASRVGPSSTDTQYF. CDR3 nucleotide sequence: TGTGCCAGCAGAGTCGGGCCCTCTAGCACAGATACGCAGTATTTT.

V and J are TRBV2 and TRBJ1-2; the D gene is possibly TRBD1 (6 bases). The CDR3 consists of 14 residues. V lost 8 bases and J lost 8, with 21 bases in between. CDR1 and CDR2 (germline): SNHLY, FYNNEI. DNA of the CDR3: TGTGCCAGCCGGGAGGGGGGAAGCCCTATGGGCTACACCTTC. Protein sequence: CASREGGSPMGYTF.

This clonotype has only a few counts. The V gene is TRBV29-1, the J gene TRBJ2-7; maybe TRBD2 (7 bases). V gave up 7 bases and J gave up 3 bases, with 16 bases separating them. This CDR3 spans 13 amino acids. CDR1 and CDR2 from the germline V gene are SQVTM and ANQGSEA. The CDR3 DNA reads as TGCAGCGCCGTAGGGGGGGTGTTCTACGAGCAGTACTTC. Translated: CSAVGGVFYEQYF.

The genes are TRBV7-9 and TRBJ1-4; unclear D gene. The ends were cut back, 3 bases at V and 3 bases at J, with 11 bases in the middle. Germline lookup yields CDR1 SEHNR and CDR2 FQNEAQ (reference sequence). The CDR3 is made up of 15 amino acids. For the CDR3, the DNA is TGTGCCAGCAGCTTGATGGAGGGTCCTAATGAAAAACTGTTTTTT. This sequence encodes CASSLMEGPNEKLFF.

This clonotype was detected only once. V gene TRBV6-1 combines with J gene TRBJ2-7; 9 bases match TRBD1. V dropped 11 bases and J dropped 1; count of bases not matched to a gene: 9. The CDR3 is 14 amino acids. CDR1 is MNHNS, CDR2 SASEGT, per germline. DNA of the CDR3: TGTGCCCTGCAAGACAGGGGGAAGTCCTACGAGCAGTACTTC. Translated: CALQDRGKSYEQYF.

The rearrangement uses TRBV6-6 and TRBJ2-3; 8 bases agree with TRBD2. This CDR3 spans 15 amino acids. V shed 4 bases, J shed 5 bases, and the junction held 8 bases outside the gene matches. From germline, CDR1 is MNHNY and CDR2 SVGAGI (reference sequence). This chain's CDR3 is CASSLAGLIVDTQYF. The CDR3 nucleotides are TGTGCCAGCAGTTTAGCGGGGCTCATTGTAGATACGCAGTATTTT.

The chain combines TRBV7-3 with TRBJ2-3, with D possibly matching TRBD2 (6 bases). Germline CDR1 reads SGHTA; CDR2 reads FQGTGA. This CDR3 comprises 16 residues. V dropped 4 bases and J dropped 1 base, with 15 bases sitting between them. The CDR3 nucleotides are TGTGCCAGCAGCTCCCAGCCGGGACTGGGCACAGATACGCAGTATTTT. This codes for CASSSQPGLGTDTQYF.

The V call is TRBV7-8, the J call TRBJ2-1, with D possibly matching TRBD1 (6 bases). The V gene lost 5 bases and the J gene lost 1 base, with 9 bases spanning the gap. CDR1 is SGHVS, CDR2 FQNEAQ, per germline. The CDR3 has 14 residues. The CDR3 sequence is CASSRQESYNEQFF. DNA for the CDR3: TGTGCCAGCAGCCGACAGGAGTCCTACAATGAGCAGTTCTTC. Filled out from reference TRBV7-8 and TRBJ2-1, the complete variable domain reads GAGVSQSPRYKVAKRGQDVALRCDPISGHVSLFWYQQALGQGPEFLTYFQNEAQLDKSGLPSDRFFAERPEGSVSTLKIQRTQQEDSAVYLCASSRQESYNEQFFGPGTRLTVL.

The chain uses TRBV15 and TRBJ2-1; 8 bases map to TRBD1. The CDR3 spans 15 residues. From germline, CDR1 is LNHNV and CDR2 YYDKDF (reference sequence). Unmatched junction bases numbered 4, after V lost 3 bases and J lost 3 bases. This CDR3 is CATSRGTGGYNEQFF. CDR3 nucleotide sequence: TGTGCCACCAGCAGGGGTACAGGGGGCTACAATGAGCAGTTCTTC.

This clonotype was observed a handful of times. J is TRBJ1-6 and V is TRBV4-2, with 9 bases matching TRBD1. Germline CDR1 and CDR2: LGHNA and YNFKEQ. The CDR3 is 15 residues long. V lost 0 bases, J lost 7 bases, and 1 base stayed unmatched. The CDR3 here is CASSQDGTGNSPLHF. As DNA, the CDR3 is TGTGCCAGCAGCCAAGATGGGACAGGGAATTCACCCCTCCACTTT.

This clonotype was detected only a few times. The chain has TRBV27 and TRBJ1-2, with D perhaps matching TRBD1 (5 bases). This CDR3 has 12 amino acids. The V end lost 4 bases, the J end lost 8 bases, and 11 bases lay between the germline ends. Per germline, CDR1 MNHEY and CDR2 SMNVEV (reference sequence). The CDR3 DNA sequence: TGTGCCAGCAGTTCGCTAGGGACGGGCTACACCTTC. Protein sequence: CASSSLGTGYTF.

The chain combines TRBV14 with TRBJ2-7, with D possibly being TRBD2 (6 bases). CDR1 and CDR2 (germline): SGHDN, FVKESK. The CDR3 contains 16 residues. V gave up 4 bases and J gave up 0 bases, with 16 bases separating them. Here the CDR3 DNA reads TGTGCCAGCAGCCGTCCGGGACTCTCGAGCTCCTACGAGCAGTACTTC. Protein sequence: CASSRPGLSSSYEQYF.

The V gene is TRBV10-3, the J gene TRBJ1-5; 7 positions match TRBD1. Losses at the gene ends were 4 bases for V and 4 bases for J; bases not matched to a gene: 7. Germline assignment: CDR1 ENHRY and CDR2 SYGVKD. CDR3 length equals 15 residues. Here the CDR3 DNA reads TGTGCCATCAGTGCGACGACAGGGTTTAATCAGCCCCAGCATTTT. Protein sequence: CAISATTGFNQPQHF.

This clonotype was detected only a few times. The CDR3 DNA follows: TGTGCCAGCAGTTCCCTGCCCCAGCCCCAGCATTTT. Protein product: CASSSLPQPQHF. This sequence joins TRBV12-3 or TRBV12-4 and TRBJ1-5; D not certain. V lost 4 bases and J lost 7, with 8 bases in between. The CDR3 is 12 residues long.

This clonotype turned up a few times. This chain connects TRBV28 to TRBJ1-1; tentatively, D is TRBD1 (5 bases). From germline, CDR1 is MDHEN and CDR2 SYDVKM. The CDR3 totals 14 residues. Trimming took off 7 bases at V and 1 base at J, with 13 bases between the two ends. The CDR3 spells CASIHLGQNTEAFF. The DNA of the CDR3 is TGTGCCAGCATACATCTCGGACAGAACACTGAAGCTTTCTTT.

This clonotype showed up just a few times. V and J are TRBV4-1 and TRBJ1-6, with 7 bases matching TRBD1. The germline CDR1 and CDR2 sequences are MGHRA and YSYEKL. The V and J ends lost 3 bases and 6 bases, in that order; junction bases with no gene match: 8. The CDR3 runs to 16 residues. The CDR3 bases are TGCGCCAGCAGCCAGGGGGGACAGACCTTTAATTCACCCCTCCACTTT. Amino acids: CASSQGGQTFNSPLHF.

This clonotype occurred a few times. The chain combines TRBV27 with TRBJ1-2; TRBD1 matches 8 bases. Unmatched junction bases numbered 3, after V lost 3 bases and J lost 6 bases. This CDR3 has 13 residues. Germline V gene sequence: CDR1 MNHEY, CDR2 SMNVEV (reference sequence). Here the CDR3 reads CASSFAGGDGYTF. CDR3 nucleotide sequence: TGTGCCAGCAGTTTTGCAGGGGGCGATGGCTACACCTTC.

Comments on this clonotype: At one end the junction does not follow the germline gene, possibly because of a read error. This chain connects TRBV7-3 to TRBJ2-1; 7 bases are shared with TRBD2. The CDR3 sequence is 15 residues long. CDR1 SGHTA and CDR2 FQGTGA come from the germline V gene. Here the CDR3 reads CASSITLGGLTEQFF. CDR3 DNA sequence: TGTGCCAGCAGCATAACCCTGGGGGGGTTAACTGAGCAGTTCTTC. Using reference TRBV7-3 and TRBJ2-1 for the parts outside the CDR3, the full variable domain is GAGVSQTPSNKVTEKGKYVELRCDPISGHTALYWYRQSLGQGPEFLIYFQGTGAADDSGLPNDRFFAVRPEGSVSTLKIQRTERGDSAVYLCASSITLGGLTEQFFGPGTRLTVL.

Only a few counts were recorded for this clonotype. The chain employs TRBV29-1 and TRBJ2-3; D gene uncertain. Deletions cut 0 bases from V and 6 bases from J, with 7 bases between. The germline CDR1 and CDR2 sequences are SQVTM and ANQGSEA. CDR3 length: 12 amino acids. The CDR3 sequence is CSVEEGGDTQYF. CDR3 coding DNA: TGCAGCGTTGAAGAAGGTGGTGATACGCAGTATTTT.

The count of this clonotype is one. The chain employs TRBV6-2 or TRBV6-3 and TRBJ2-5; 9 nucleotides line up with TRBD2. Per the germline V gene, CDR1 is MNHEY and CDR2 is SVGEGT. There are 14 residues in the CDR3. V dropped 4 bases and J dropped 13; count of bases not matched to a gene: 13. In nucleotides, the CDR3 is TGTGCCAGCAGTTTCATGCGGGGGGGCTACGAGCGGTACTTC. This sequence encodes CASSFMRGGYERYF.

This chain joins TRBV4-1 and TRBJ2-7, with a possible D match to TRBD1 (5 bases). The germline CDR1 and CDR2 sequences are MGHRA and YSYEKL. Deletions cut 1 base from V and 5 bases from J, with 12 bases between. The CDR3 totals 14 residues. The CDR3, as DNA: TGCGCCAGCAGCCAAGGCCCAAGCAGGGACGAGCAGTACTTC. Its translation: CASSQGPSRDEQYF.

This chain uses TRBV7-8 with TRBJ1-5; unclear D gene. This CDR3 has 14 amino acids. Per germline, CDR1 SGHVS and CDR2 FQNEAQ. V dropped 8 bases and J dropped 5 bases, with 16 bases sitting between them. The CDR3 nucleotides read TGTGCCAGCCGGGTTCAGGACCTTTATCAGCCCCAGCATTTT. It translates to CASRVQDLYQPQHF.

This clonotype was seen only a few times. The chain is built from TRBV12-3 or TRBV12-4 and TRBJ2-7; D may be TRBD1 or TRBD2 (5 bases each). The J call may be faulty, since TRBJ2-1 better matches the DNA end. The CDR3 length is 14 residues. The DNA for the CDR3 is TGTGCCAGCAGGTCCGGGGCGCCCAGATGTGAGCAGTTCTTC. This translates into CASRSGAPRCEQFF.